These 22 T cell receptor beta chains were sequenced from one sample in a study of vaccination and CD4 T cells after COVID-19. No antigens are known for them. Sequenced with the Oncomine TCR Beta short-read assay was DNA taken from cultured CD4+ T cells. Via MiXCR, TCRdb re-called the PCR reads, giving one row per CDR3 protein. This table has several thousand distinct CDR3 sequences, about 47% appearing once. Specified treatment: roughly 11-day PBMC culture with coronavirus spike peptide pools or control peptides (ViraFEST assay). Material for sequencing was CD4+ T cells from blood, cultured in vitro. These receptors originate from a human donor who had recovered from COVID-19.

This sequence joins TRBV18 and TRBJ1-2; D gene ambiguous. The CDR3 has 16 amino acids. Germline-derived CDR1 and CDR2 are KGHSH and LQKENI. The V and J ends lost 5 bases and 7 bases respectively, with 23 bases between them. CDR3 in DNA: TGTGCCAGCTCAGCTACTCCACAGACCATTGACTCTGGCTACACCTTC. Translating it yields CASSATPQTIDSGYTF.

The genes are TRBV7-3 and TRBJ2-7; TRBD1 matches at 10 bases. Trimming cost V 6 bases and J 2 bases; bases outside gene matches: 4. The germline V gene has CDR1 SGHTA and CDR2 FQGTGA. The length of the CDR3 is 14 residues. CDR3 nucleotides: TGTGCCAGCAGTCGGACAGGGGGAACCTACGAGCAGTACTTC. Translation: CASSRTGGTYEQYF.

This chain joins TRBV7-2 and TRBJ2-7, with 10 bases that match TRBD1. This CDR3 is built from 15 residues. Germline V gene sequence: CDR1 SGHTA, CDR2 FQGNSA. V was pared by 4 bases and J by 5 bases, with 8 bases of the junction left unmatched. The CDR3 nucleotides are TGTGCCAGCAGCTACACCGGGACAGGGGTCCACGAGCAGTACTTC. It translates to CASSYTGTGVHEQYF.

The chain combines TRBV20-1 with TRBJ2-3; no reliable D call. The CDR3 covers 11 residues. V shed 5 bases and J shed 2 bases, with 5 bases lying between them. Germline-derived CDR1 and CDR2 are DFQATT and SNEGSKA (reference sequence). The CDR3 here is CSAVHTDTQYF. The CDR3 nucleotides are TGCAGTGCTGTACACACAGATACGCAGTATTTT.

This clonotype was observed a handful of times. The gene calls are TRBV20-1 and TRBJ1-2; 11 nucleotides agree with TRBD1. V shed 0 bases and J 7 bases; nucleotides not matched to a gene: 7. CDR3 length equals 15 residues. Germline V gives CDR1 DFQATT, CDR2 SNEGSKA (reference sequence). The chain's CDR3 is CSARDPGQGAVGYTF. CDR3 coding DNA: TGCAGTGCTAGAGATCCCGGACAGGGGGCTGTTGGCTACACCTTC.

This clonotype was seen only once. The V gene is TRBV20-1, the J gene TRBJ2-3, with 11 bases fitting TRBD2. Per germline, CDR1 DFQATT and CDR2 SNEGSKA (reference sequence). V lost 6 bases to trimming and J lost 7 bases; unmatched junction nucleotides: 9. CDR3 length equals 14 residues. In DNA form, the CDR3 reads TGCAGTGCCCTGACTAGCGGGGCCCCTAATACGCAGTATTTT. Translated: CSALTSGAPNTQYF.

This chain uses TRBV4-2 with TRBJ2-5; D gene unclear. Germline loops: CDR1 LGHNA, CDR2 YNFKEQ. The CDR3 has 14 residues. Trimming removed 1 base from V and 3 bases from J, with 9 bases in between. The CDR3 sequence: CASSQGVQEETQYF. CDR3 bases: TGTGCCAGCAGCCAAGGGGTCCAAGAAGAGACCCAGTACTTC.

This clonotype came up a few times. The CDR3 spells CATSRDRSSGNSPLHF. The DNA of the CDR3 is TGTGCCACCAGCAGAGATCGGTCATCAGGAAATTCACCCCTCCACTTT. This rearrangement joins TRBV15 to TRBJ1-6; D unclear. Trimming removed 0 bases at V and 7 bases at J, with 13 bases between. The length of the CDR3 is 16 residues. Germline V lookup: CDR1 LNHNV, CDR2 YYDKDF (reference sequence).

This clonotype has just a few counts. V is TRBV5-1 and J is TRBJ1-2; 7 bases are a match to TRBD1. CDR1 and CDR2 from the germline V gene are SGHRS and YFSETQ. Losses at the gene ends were 6 bases for V and 2 bases for J; bases not matched to a gene: 4. This CDR3 has 13 amino acids. The CDR3: CASTKDRNYGYTF. CDR3 in DNA: TGCGCCAGCACCAAGGACAGGAACTATGGCTACACCTTC.

J is TRBJ2-3 and V is TRBV7-6; tentative D call: TRBD2 (5 bases). Trimming removed 5 bases from V and 4 bases from J, with 22 bases in between. CDR3 length: 17 residues. Germline lookup yields CDR1 SGHVS and CDR2 FNYEAQ. As DNA, the CDR3 is TGTGCCAGCAGCCCTTCCTACCCAGTCGGGGTATCAGATACGCAGTATTTT. Its protein product is CASSPSYPVGVSDTQYF.

This clonotype appeared a single time. The chain combines TRBV7-9 with TRBJ2-3; 10 bases are a match to TRBD2. V lost 1 base and J lost 5; bases outside the gene matches: 6. This CDR3 has 16 residues. The germline CDR1 and CDR2 sequences are SEHNR and FQNEAQ (reference sequence). This CDR3 is CASSLGSGRAVDTQYF. CDR3 DNA: TGTGCCAGCAGCTTAGGCAGCGGGAGGGCGGTAGATACGCAGTATTTT.

The V and J genes are TRBV20-1 and TRBJ1-2; D is uncertain. This CDR3 has 12 amino acids. CDR1 DFQATT and CDR2 SNEGSKA come from the germline V gene (reference sequence). The V end lost 5 bases, the J end lost 6 bases, and 13 bases lay between the germline ends. As DNA, the CDR3 is TGCAGTGCTGCCAGTCGCGGGGATGGCTACACCTTC. It is translated as CSAASRGDGYTF.

The V and J genes are TRBV2 and TRBJ1-2; D possibly corresponds to TRBD1 (5 bases). V was cut by 6 bases and J by 8 bases, with 25 bases left in between. Germline V gene sequence: CDR1 SNHLY, CDR2 FYNNEI. The CDR3 length is 16 residues. CDR3 sequence (DNA): TGTGCCAGCAGAACCGGGACCGACGCCCTATGGAGGGGCTACACCTTC. Translation gives CASRTGTDALWRGYTF.

This chain links TRBV7-9 with TRBJ2-3, with D possibly matching TRBD1 (6 bases). This CDR3 is built from 14 residues. The V gene's germline CDR1 is SEHNR and CDR2 FQNEAQ (reference sequence). Trimming removed 5 bases from V and 5 bases from J, with 14 bases in between. The CDR3 coding sequence is TGTGCCAGCAGCCGTACCAGACAGGAAGATACGCAGTATTTT. Encoded protein: CASSRTRQEDTQYF.

The chain carries TRBV20-1 and TRBJ2-7, with 12 nucleotides matching TRBD2. The CDR3 is 15 residues long. Germline lookup yields CDR1 DFQATT and CDR2 SNEGSKA (reference sequence). The V and J ends lost 6 bases and 6 bases, in that order; junction bases with no gene match: 12. The CDR3, as DNA: TGCAGTGCCCTAAACTCGGCTAGCGGGAGGGGCGAGCAGTACTTC. Residues: CSALNSASGRGEQYF.

The rearrangement joins TRBV20-1 to TRBJ2-3, with 9 bases that match TRBD1. Germline trimming cut 5 bases from V and 2 bases from J; bases unmatched to any gene: 5. Per the germline V gene, CDR1 is DFQATT and CDR2 is SNEGSKA (reference sequence). The CDR3 spans 14 residues. Written as DNA, the CDR3 is TGCAGTGCTGTAGGACAGGGGCCCACAGATACGCAGTATTTT. Its protein is CSAVGQGPTDTQYF.

Regarding this clonotype: At one end the junction does not follow the germline gene, possibly because of a read error. The chain links TRBV6-5 to TRBJ1-1; D is undetermined. Germline assignment: CDR1 MNHEY and CDR2 SVGAGI. This CDR3 comprises 12 residues. CDR3 sequence (DNA): TGTGCCAGCAGTTACCCGCGTAAAGAAACGACCTTT. It is translated as CASSYPRKETTF.

This clonotype was seen once. The chain recombines TRBV6-1 with TRBJ2-1; 8 nucleotides align to TRBD2. Germline V gene data show CDR1 as MNHNS and CDR2 as SASEGT. V lost 7 bases to trimming and J lost 9 bases; unmatched junction nucleotides: 14. This CDR3 spans 15 amino acids. CDR3 sequence: CASKMPGLGVFEQFF. In DNA, the CDR3 is TGTGCCAGCAAGATGCCGGGACTAGGAGTTTTTGAGCAGTTCTTC.

This clonotype is labeled as medium-sized. Here the CDR3 DNA reads TGTGCCAGCAAACCCAAAGGACTAGCGGGGGGGCTCTGGGAGACCCAGTACTTC. It yields the protein CASKPKGLAGGLWETQYF. The J gene is TRBJ2-5, the V gene TRBV7-2; TRBD2 agrees at 15 bases. The CDR3 covers 18 residues. In germline, CDR1 is SGHTA, CDR2 FQGNSA. Trimming removed 7 bases from V and 5 bases from J; junction bases left unmatched: 14.

The J gene is TRBJ2-5, the V gene TRBV7-2; a possible D gene is TRBD2 (6 bases). Germline V gives CDR1 SGHTA, CDR2 FQGNSA. V was cut by 5 bases and J by 4 bases, with 17 bases left in between. This CDR3 region has 15 residues. The CDR3 loop reads CASSLSRELGETQYF. CDR3 bases: TGTGCCAGCAGCCTGTCTCGGGAGTTGGGAGAGACCCAGTACTTC. The complete variable domain, with remaining parts taken from reference TRBV7-2 and TRBJ2-5, reads GAGVSQSPSNKVTEKGKDVELRCDPISGHTALYWYRQSLGQGLEFLIYFQGNSAPDKSGLPSDRFSAERTGGSVSTLTIQRTQQEDSAVYLCASSLSRELGETQYFGPGTRLLVL.

This clonotype is medium-sized in the sample. V gene TRBV5-4 combines with J gene TRBJ2-3; 8 nucleotides agree with TRBD1. Looked up from germline, CDR1 is SGHNT and CDR2 is YYREEE (reference sequence). V trimming: 4 bases; J trimming: 5 bases; junction bases outside the gene matches: 3. This CDR3 is 13 amino acids long. CDR3 DNA sequence: TGTGCCAGCAGCGCTGACAGGGGAGATACGCAGTATTTT. As protein: CASSADRGDTQYF.

In its sample, this clonotype is medium-sized (0.01 to 0.1%). V gene TRBV28 combines with J gene TRBJ1-1, with TRBD1 identical over 7 bases. V dropped 6 bases and J dropped 5; count of bases not matched to a gene: 9. CDR1 is MDHEN and CDR2 is SYDVKM in the germline V gene. The CDR3 is 14 residues long. The CDR3 sequence: CASRLLTGETEAFF. The DNA for the CDR3 is TGTGCCAGCAGGCTTTTAACAGGGGAAACTGAAGCTTTCTTT.